This TCR beta chain was identified in a study of monozygotic twins with inflammatory bowel disease. Study-level points and caveats: No single strong signal or clonotype associated with IBD was supported. Immunosuppressive treatments differing between patients may have added repertoire variability.

Per donor there was one draw, yielding a blood sample of roughly 2.7 ml. Concerning this clonotype: Its antigen is still unknown.

Each UMI harboured a 6-nucleotide sample barcode and was appended via template switching. One entry per CDR3 protein, without DNA, is what TCRdb gives after re-calling the 5' RACE reads. In total, the table holds 110,000 to 150,000 distinct CDR3 sequences. CDR3 size: 15 residues. Germline CDR1 SNHLY, CDR2 FYNNEI. The chain has TRBV2 and TRBJ2-7; TCRdb outputs TRBD1, but without DNA this stays unchecked. The sample comprised blood. The clonotype was recovered from a human donor with ulcerative colitis or Crohn's disease, or a healthy co-twin of an affected twin (not recorded which). This chain's CDR3 is CASSGQQLTPYEQYF.